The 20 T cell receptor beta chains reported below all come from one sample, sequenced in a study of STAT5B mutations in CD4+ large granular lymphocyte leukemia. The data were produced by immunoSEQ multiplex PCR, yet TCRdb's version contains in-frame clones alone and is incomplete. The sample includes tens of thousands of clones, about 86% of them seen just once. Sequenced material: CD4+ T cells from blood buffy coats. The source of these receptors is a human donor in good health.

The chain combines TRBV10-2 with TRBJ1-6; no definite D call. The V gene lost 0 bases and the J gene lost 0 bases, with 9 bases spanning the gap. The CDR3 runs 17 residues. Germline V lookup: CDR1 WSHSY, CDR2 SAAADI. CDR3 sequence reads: CASSESDTSSYNSPLHF. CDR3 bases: TGCGCCAGCAGTGAGTCTGACACGAGCTCCTATAATTCACCCCTCCACTTT.

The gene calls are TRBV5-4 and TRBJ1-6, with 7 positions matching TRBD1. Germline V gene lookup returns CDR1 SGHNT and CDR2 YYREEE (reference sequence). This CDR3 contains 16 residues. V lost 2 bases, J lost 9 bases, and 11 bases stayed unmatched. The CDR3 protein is CASSLPGQSGISPLHF. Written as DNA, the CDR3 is TGTGCCAGCAGCTTACCGGGACAGTCGGGGATTTCACCCCTCCACTTT.

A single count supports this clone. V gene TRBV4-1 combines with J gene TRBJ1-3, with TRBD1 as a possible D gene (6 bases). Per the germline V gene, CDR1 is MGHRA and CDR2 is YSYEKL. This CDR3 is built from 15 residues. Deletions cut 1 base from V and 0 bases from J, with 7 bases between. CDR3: CASSQGQASGNTIYF. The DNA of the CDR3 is TGCGCCAGCAGCCAAGGACAGGCCTCTGGAAACACCATATATTTT.

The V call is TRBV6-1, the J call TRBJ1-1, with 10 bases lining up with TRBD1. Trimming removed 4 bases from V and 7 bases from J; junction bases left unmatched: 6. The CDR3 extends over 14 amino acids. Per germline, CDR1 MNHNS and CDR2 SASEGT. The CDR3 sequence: CASSGVGTGVEAFF. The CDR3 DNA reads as TGTGCCAGCAGTGGGGTCGGGACAGGGGTTGAAGCTTTCTTT.

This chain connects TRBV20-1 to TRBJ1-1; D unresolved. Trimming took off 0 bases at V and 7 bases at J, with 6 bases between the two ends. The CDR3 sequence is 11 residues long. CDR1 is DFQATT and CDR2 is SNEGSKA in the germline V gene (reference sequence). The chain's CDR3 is CSARERREAFF. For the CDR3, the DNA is TGCAGTGCTAGAGAACGGCGTGAAGCTTTCTTT.

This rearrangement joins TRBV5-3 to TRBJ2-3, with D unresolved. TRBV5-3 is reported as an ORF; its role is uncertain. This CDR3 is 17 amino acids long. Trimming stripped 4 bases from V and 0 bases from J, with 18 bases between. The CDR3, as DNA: TGTGCCAGAAGCATACTCTTTAACAGCATAAGCACAGATACGCAGTATTTT. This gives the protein CARSILFNSISTDTQYF.

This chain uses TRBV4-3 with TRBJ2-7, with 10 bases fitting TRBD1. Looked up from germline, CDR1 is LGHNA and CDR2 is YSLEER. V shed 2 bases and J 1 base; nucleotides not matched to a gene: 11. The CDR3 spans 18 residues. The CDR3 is CASSQWDRGPHSSYEQYF. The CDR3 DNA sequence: TGCGCCAGCAGCCAATGGGACAGGGGCCCCCATTCTTCCTACGAGCAGTACTTC.

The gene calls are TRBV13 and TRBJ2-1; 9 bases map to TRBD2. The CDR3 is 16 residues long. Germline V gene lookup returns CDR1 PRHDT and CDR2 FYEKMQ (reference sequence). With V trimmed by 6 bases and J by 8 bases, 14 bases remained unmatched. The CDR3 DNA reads TGTGCCAGCAGACCCTCTGTGCGGGGGGGAGTTTATGAGCAGTTCTTC. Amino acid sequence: CASRPSVRGGVYEQFF. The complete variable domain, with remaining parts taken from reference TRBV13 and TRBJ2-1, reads AAGVIQSPRHLIKEKRETATLKCYPIPRHDTVYWYQQGPGQDPQFLISFYEKMQSDKGSIPDRFSAQQFSDYHSELNMSSLELGDSALYFCASRPSVRGGVYEQFFGPGTRLTVL.

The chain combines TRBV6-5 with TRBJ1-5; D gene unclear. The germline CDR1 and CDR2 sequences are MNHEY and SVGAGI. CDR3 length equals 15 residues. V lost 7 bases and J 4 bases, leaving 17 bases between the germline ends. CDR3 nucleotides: TGTGCCAGCACCCCAAGGACCTTAGCAAATCAGCCCCAGCATTTT. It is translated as CASTPRTLANQPQHF.

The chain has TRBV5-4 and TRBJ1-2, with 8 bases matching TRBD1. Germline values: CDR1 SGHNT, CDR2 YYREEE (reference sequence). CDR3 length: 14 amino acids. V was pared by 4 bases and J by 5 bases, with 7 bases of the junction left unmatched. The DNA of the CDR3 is TGTGCCAGCAGCCTTTCGGGACAGGTATATGGCTACACCTTC. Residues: CASSLSGQVYGYTF.

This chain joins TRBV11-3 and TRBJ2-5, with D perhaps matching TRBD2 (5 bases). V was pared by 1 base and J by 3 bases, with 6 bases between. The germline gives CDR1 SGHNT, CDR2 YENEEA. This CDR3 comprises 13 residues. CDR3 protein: CASSLGEKETQYF. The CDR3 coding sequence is TGTGCCAGCAGCTTAGGGGAGAAAGAGACCCAGTACTTC.

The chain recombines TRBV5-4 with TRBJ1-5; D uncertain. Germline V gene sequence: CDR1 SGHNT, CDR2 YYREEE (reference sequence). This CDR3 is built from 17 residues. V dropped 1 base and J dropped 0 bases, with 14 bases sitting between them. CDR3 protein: CASSLFCYAYSNQPQHF. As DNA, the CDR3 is TGTGCCAGCAGCTTGTTTTGTTACGCGTATAGCAATCAGCCCCAGCATTTT.

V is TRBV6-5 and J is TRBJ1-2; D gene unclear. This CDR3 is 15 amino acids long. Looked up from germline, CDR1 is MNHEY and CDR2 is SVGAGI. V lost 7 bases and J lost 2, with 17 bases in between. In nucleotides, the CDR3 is TGTGCCAGCACCCAAAGAGTGGAGGGAAACTATGGCTACACCTTC. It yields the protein CASTQRVEGNYGYTF.

The CDR3 is CASSYGAGGTDTQYF. CDR3 bases: TGTGCCAGCAGCTACGGAGCGGGAGGGACAGATACGCAGTATTTT. V usage is TRBV7-6 and J usage is TRBJ2-3; 10 positions match TRBD2. The V and J ends lost 4 bases and 3 bases, in that order; junction bases with no gene match: 4. The CDR3 extends over 15 amino acids. Per the germline V gene, CDR1 is SGHVS and CDR2 is FNYEAQ.

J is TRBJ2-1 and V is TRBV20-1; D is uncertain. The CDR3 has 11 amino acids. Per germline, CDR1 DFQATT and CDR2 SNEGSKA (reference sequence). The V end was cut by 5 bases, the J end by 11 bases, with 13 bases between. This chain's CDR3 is CSAGLYPKQFF. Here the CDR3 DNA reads TGCAGTGCTGGCTTATATCCCAAGCAGTTCTTC.

CDR3 DNA: TGCGCCAGCAGCTTAGGTTTGAACACTGAAGCTTTCTTT. Its protein is CASSLGLNTEAFF. V is TRBV5-1 and J is TRBJ1-1, with D uncertain. V was clipped by 2 bases and J by 0 bases, with 5 bases between them. Looked up from germline, CDR1 is SGHRS and CDR2 is YFSETQ. The CDR3 sequence is 13 residues long.

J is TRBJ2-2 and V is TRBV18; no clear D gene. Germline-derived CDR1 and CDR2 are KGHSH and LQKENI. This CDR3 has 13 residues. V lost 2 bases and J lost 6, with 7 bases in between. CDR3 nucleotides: TGTGCCAGCTCACCAGGTACCGCCGGGGAGCTGTTTTTT. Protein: CASSPGTAGELFF. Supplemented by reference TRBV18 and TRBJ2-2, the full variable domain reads NAGVMQNPRHLVRRRGQEARLRCSPMKGHSHVYWYRQLPEEGLKFMVYLQKENIIDESGMPKERFSAEFPKEGPSILRIQQVVRGDSAAYFCASSPGTAGELFFGEGSRLTVL.

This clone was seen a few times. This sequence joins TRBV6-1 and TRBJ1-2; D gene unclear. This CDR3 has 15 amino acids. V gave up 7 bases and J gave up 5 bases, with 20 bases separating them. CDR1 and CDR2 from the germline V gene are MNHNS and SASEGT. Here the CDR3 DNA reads TGTGCCAGCAACCCTTCAGCGGGGATTGGGTATGGCTACACCTTC. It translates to CASNPSAGIGYGYTF.

CDR3 loop: CASSLLTAGANVLTF. In DNA, the CDR3 is TGTGCCAGCAGTTTATTAACTGCGGGGGCCAACGTCCTGACTTTC. This sequence joins TRBV27 and TRBJ2-6, with unresolved D. Trimming took off 1 base at V and 4 bases at J, with 8 bases between the two ends. This CDR3 has 15 amino acids. Per germline, CDR1 MNHEY and CDR2 SMNVEV (reference sequence).

This chain's CDR3 is CASSLKVSGHIGETQYF. The DNA of the CDR3 is TGTGCCAGCAGTCTAAAGGTTTCAGGCCATATAGGAGAGACCCAGTACTTC. The genes are TRBV11-2 and TRBJ2-5; no clear D gene. This CDR3 is 17 amino acids long. Trimming left V 6 bases short and J 4 bases short, with 24 bases between. Germline loops: CDR1 SGHAT, CDR2 FQNNGV.